This T cell receptor beta chain was documented in a study of blood T cell repertoires in COVID-19. Generated by immunoSEQ multiplex PCR, the TCRdb table keeps only in-frame clones and is missing some. The sample yields about 25,000 clones, approximately 88% seen once. Trimming shortened V by 1 base and J by 7 bases, and 10 bases separated the two germline ends. The germline V gene has CDR1 LGHNA and CDR2 YSLEER. The CDR3 has 13 residues. The chain recombines TRBV4-3 with TRBJ1-2; D gene unclear. This receptor was taken from a man in his 70s with active COVID-19. The sequenced sample consisted of peripheral blood. The CDR3 sequence is CASSQGGPTGYTF. The CDR3 DNA sequence: TGCGCCAGCAGCCAAGGTGGGCCGACTGGCTACACCTTC.